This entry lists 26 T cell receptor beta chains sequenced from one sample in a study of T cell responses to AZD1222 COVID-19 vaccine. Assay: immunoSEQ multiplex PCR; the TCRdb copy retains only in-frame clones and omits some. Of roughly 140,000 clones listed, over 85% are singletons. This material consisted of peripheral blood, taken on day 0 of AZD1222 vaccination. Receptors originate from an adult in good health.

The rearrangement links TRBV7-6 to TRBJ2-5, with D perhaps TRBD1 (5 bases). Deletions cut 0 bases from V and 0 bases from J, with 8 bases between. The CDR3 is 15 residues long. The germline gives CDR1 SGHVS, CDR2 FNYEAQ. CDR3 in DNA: TGTGCCAGCAGCTTAGCTCAGGGCTACCAAGAGACCCAGTACTTC. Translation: CASSLAQGYQETQYF.

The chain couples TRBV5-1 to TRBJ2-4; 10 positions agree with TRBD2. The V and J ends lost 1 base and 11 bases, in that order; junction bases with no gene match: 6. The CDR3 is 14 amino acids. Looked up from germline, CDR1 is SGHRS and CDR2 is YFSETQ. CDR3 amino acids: CASSLRLAGAVQYF. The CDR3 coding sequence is TGCGCCAGCAGCTTGCGGCTAGCGGGAGCGGTTCAGTACTTC. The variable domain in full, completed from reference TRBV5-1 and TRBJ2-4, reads KAGVTQTPRYLIKTRGQQVTLSCSPISGHRSVSWYQQTPGQGLQFLFEYFSETQRNKGNFPGRFSGRQFSNSRSEMNVSTLELGDSALYLCASSLRLAGAVQYFGAGTRLSVL.

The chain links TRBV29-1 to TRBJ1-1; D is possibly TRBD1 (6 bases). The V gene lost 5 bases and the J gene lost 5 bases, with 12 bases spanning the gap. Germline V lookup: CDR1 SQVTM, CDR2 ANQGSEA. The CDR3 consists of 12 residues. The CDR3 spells CSVFRGRTEAFF. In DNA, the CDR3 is TGCAGCGTTTTCAGGGGCCGGACTGAAGCTTTCTTT.

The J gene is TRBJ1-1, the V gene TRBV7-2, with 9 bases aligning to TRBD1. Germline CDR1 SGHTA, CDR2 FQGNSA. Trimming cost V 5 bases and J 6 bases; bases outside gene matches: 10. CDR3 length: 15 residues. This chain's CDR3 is CASSALQGARSEAFF. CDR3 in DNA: TGTGCCAGCAGCGCGTTACAGGGGGCGCGGTCTGAAGCTTTCTTT.

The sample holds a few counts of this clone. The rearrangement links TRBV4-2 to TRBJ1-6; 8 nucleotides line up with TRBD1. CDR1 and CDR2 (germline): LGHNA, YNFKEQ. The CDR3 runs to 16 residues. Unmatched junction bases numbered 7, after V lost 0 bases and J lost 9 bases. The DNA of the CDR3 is TGTGCCAGCAGCCAAGAATACAGGCAGGGGGCTTCACCCCTCCACTTT. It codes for CASSQEYRQGASPLHF.

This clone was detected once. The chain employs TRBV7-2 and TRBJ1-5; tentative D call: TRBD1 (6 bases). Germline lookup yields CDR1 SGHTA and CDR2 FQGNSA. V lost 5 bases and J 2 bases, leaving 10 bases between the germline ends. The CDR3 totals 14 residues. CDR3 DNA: TGTGCCAGCAGCCCCCGACAGGGCAATCAGCCCCAGCATTTT. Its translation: CASSPRQGNQPQHF. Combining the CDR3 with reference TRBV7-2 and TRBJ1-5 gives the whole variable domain GAGVSQSPSNKVTEKGKDVELRCDPISGHTALYWYRQSLGQGLEFLIYFQGNSAPDKSGLPSDRFSAERTGGSVSTLTIQRTQQEDSAVYLCASSPRQGNQPQHFGDGTRLSIL.

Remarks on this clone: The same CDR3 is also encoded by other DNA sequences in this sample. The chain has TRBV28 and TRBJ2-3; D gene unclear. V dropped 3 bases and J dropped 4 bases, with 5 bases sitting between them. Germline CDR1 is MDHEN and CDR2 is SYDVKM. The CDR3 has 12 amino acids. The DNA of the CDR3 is TGTGCCAGCAGTTTCAACCCAGATACGCAGTATTTT. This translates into CASSFNPDTQYF.

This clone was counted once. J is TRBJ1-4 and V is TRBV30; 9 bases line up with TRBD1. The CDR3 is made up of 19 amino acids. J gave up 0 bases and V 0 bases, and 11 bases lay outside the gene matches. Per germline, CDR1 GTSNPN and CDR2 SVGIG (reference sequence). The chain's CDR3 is CAWSVRKWDRVSTNEKLFF. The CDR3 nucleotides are TGTGCCTGGAGTGTACGGAAATGGGACAGGGTGTCAACTAATGAAAAACTGTTTTTT.

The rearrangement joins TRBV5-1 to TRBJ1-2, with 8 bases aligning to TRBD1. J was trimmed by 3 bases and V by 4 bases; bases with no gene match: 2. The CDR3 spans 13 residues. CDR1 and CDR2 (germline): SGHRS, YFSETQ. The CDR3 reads CASSEDRDYGYTF. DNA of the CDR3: TGCGCCAGCAGCGAGGACAGGGACTATGGCTACACCTTC.

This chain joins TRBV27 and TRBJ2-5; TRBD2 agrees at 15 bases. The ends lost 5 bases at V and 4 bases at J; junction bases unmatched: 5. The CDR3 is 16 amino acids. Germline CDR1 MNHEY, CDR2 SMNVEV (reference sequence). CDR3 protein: CASSQGLAGGRETQYF. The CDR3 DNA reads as TGTGCCAGCAGTCAGGGACTAGCGGGAGGAAGAGAGACCCAGTACTTC.

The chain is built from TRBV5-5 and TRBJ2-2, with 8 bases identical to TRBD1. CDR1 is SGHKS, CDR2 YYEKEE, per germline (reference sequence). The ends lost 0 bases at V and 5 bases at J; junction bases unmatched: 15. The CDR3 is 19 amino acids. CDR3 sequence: CASSLARYRGKSITGELFF. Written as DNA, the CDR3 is TGTGCCAGCAGCTTGGCCAGGTACAGGGGGAAAAGTATAACCGGGGAGCTGTTTTTT.

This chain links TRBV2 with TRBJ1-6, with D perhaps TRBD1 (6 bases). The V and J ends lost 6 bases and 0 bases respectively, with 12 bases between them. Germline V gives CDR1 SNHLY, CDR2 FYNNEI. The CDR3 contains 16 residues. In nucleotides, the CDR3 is TGTGCCAGCAGGGACAGACTCAGCTCCTATAATTCACCCCTCCACTTT. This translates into CASRDRLSSYNSPLHF. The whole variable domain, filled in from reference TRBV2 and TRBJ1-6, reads EPEVTQTPSHQVTQMGQEVILRCVPISNHLYFYWYRQILGQKVEFLVSFYNNEISEKSEIFDDQFSVERPDGSNFTLKIRSTKLEDSAMYFCASRDRLSSYNSPLHFGNGTRLTVT.

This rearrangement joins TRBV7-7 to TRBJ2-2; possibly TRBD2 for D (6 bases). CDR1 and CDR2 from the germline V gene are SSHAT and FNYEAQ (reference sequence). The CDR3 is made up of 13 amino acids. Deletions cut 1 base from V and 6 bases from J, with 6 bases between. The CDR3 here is CASSLGEAGELFF. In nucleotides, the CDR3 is TGTGCCAGCAGCTTAGGGGAGGCCGGGGAGCTGTTTTTT.

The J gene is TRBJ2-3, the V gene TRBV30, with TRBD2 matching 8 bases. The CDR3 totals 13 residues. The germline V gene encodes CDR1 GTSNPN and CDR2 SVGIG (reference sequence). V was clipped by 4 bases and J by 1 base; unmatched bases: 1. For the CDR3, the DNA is TGTGCCTGGATGACTAGCGGCACAGATACGCAGTATTTT. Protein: CAWMTSGTDTQYF.

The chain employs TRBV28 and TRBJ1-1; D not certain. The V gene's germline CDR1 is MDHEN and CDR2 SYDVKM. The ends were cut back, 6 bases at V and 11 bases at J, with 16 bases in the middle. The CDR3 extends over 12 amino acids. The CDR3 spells CASSWTPAGAFF. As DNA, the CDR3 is TGTGCCAGCAGCTGGACCCCGGCGGGGGCTTTCTTT.

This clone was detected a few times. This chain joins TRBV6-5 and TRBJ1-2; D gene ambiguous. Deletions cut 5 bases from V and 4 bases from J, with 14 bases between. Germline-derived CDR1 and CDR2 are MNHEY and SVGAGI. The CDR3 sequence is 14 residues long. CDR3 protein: CASSRESTLYGYTF. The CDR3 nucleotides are TGTGCCAGCAGTCGGGAAAGTACCCTCTATGGCTACACCTTC.

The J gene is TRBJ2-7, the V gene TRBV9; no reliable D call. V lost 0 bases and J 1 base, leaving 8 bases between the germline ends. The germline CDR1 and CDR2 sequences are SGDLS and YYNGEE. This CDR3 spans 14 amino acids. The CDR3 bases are TGTGCCAGCAGCGTAGGCACACCTTCCTACGAGCAGTACTTC. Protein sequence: CASSVGTPSYEQYF.

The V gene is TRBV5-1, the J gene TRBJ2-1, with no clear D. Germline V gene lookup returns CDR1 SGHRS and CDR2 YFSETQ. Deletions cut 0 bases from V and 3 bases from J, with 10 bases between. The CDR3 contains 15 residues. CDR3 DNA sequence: TGCGCCAGCAGCTTGGGTGGGATCATCTACAATGAGCAGTTCTTC. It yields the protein CASSLGGIIYNEQFF.

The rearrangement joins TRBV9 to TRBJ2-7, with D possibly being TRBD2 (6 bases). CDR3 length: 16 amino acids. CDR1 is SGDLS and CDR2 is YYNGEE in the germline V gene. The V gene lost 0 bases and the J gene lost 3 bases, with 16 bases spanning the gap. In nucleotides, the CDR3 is TGTGCCAGCAGCGTAGGTGGGGGGACGGACTTCTACGAGCAGTACTTC. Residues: CASSVGGGTDFYEQYF.

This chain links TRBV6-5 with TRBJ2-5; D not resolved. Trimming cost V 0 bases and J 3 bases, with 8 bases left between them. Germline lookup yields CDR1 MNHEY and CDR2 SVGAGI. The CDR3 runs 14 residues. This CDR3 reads CASSYSNSEETQYF. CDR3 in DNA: TGTGCCAGCAGTTACTCGAATTCAGAAGAGACCCAGTACTTC.

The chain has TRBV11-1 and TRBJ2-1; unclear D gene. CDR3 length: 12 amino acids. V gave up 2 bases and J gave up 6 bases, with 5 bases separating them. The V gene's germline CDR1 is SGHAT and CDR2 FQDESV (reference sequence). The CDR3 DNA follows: TGTGCCAGCAGCTTACGCCTCAATGAGCAGTTCTTC. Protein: CASSLRLNEQFF.

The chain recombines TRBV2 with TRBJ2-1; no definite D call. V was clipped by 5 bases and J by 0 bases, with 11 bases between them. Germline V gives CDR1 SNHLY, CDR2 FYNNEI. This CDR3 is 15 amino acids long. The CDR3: CASSPFSSSYNEQFF. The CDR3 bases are TGTGCCAGCAGTCCATTTTCAAGCTCCTACAATGAGCAGTTCTTC.

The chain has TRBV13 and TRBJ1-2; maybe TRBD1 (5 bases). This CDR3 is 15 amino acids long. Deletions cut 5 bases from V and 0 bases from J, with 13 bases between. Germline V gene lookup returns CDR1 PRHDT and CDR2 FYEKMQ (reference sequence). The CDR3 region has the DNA TGTGCCAGCAGCAATAGGGGTTCTTCTAACTATGGCTACACCTTC. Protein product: CASSNRGSSNYGYTF. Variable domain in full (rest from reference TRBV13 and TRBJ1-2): AAGVIQSPRHLIKEKRETATLKCYPIPRHDTVYWYQQGPGQDPQFLISFYEKMQSDKGSIPDRFSAQQFSDYHSELNMSSLELGDSALYFCASSNRGSSNYGYTFGSGTRLTVV.

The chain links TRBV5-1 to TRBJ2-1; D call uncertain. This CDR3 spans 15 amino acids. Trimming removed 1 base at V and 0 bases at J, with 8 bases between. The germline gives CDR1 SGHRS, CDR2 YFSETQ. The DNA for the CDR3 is TGCGCCAGCAGCTTGTATCCGGGCTCCTACAATGAGCAGTTCTTC. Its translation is CASSLYPGSYNEQFF. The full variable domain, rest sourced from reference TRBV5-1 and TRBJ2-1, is KAGVTQTPRYLIKTRGQQVTLSCSPISGHRSVSWYQQTPGQGLQFLFEYFSETQRNKGNFPGRFSGRQFSNSRSEMNVSTLELGDSALYLCASSLYPGSYNEQFFGPGTRLTVL.

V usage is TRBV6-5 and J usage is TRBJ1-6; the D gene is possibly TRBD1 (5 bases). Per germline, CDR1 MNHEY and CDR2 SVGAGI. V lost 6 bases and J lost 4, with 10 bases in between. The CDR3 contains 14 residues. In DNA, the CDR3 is TGTGCCAGCAGCGGGGGTTTATATAATTCACCCCTCCACTTT. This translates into CASSGGLYNSPLHF.

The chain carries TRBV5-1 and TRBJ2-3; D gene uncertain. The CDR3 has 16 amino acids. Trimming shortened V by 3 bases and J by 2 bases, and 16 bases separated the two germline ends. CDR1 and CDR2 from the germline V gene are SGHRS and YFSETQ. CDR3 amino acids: CASSYQLENPTDTQYF. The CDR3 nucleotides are TGCGCCAGCAGCTATCAGTTGGAAAACCCCACAGATACGCAGTATTTT.